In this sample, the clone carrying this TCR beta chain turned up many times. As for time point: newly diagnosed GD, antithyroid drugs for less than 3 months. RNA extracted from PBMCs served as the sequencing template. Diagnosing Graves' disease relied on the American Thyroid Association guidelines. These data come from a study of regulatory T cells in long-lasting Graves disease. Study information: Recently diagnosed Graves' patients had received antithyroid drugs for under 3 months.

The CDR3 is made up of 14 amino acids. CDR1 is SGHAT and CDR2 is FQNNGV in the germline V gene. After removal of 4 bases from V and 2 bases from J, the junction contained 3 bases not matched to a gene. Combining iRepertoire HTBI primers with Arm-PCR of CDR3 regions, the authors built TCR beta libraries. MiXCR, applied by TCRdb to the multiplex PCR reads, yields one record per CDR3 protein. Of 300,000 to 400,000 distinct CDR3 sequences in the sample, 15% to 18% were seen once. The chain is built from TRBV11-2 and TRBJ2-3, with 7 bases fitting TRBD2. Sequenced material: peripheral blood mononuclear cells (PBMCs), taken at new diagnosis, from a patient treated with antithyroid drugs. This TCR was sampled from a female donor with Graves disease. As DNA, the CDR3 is TGTGCCAGCAGCTCTGGGAGGGCCACAGATACGCAGTATTTT. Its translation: CASSSGRATDTQYF.